Many counts were recorded for the clone carrying this TCR beta chain. Its specificity is not known. cDNA carried unique molecular identifiers, and a universal primer site was added by template switching. Using its own MiXCR run on the 5' RACE reads, TCRdb lists one record per CDR3 protein. The sample contains about 570,000 distinct CDR3 sequences, just under 10% of which appear only once. The data belong to a study of identical twins. Study outcomes and limitations: When twins shared out-of-frame alpha sequences, those sequences had excess low generation probability.

Another study also made use of these data, one on yellow fever vaccine responses in identical twins. This second study says: Reportedly, the response of twins' T cells to the vaccine seemed partly convergent, partly personalized.

The TCR originated in a woman under 30 in good health. Source material: PBMCs.

The CDR3 region is CSARHGVEQFF. CDR3 DNA sequence: TGCAGTGCTAGACACGGGGTTGAGCAGTTCTTC. This sequence joins TRBV20-1 and TRBJ2-1; D may be TRBD2 (5 bases). This CDR3 spans 11 amino acids. The germline CDR1 and CDR2 sequences are DFQATT and SNEGSKA (reference sequence). V was pared by 2 bases and J by 9 bases, with 8 bases between.